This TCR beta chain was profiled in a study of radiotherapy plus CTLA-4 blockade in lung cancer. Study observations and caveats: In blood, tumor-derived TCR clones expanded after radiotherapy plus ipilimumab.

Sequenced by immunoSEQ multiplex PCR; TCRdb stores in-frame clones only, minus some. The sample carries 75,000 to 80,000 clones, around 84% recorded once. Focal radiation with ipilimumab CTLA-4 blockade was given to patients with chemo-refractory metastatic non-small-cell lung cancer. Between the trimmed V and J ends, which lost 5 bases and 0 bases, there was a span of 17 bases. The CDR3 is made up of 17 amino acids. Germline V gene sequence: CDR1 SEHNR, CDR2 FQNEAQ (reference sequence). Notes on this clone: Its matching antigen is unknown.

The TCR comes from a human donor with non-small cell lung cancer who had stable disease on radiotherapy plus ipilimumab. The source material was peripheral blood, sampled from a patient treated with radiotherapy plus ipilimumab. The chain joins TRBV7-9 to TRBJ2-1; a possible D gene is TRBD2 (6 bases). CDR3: CASSGGTAQSSYNEQFF. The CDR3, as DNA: TGTGCCAGCAGCGGCGGGACTGCCCAAAGCTCCTACAATGAGCAGTTCTTC.